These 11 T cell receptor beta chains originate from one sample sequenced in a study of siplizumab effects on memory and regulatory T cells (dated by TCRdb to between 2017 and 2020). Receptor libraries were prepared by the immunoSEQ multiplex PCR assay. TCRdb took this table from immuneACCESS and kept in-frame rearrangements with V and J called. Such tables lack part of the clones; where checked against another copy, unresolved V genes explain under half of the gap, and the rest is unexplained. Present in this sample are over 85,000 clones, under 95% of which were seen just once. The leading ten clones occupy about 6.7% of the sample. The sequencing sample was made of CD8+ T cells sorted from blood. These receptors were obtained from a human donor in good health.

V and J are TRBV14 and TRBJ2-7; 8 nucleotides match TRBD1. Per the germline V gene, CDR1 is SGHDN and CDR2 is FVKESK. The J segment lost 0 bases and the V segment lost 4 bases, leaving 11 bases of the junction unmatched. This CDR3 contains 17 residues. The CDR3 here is CASSLGRTGLFSYEQYF. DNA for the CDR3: TGTGCCAGCAGCCTCGGACGGACAGGGCTTTTCTCCTACGAGCAGTACTTC.

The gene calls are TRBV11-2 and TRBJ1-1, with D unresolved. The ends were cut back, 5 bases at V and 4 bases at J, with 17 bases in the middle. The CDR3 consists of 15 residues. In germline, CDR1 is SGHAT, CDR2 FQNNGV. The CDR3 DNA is TGTGCCAGCAGCGCCGGCCTCGGGCCTCGCACTGAAGCTTTCTTT. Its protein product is CASSAGLGPRTEAFF. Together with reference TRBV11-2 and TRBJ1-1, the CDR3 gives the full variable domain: EAGVAQSPRYKIIEKRQSVAFWCNPISGHATLYWYQQILGQGPKLLIQFQNNGVVDDSQLPKDRFSAERLKGVDSTLKIQPAKLEDSAVYLCASSAGLGPRTEAFFGQGTRLTVV.

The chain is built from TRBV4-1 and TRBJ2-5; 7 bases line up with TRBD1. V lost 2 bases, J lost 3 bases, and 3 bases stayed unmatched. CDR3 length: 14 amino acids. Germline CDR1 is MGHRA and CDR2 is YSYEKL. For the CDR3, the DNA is TGCGCCAGCAGCCAATTACAGGGGAAAGAGACCCAGTACTTC. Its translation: CASSQLQGKETQYF.

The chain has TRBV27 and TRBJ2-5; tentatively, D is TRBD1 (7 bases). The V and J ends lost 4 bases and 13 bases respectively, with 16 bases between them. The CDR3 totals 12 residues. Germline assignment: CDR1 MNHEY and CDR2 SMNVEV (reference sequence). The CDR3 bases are TGTGCCAGCAGTTCCCAGGGGGGTCCACTGTACTTC. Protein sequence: CASSSQGGPLYF.

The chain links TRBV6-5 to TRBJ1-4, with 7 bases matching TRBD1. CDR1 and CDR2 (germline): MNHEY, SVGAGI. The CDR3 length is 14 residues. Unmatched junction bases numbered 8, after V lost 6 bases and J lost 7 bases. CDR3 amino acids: CASRPTGSVEKLFF. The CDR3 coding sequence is TGTGCCAGCAGACCGACAGGGTCGGTTGAAAAACTGTTTTTT.

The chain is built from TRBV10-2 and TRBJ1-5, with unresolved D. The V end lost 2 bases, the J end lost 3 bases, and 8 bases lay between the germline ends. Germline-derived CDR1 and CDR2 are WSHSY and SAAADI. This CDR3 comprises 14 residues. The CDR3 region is CASSEIGLNQPQHF. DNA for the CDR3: TGCGCCAGCAGTGAGATAGGCCTCAATCAGCCCCAGCATTTT.

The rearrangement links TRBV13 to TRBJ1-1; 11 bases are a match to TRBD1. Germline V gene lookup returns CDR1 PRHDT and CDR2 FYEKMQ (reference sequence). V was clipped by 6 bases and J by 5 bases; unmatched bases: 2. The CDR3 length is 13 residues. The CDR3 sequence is CASRGQGVTEAFF. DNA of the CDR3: TGTGCCAGCAGGGGACAGGGGGTTACTGAAGCTTTCTTT.

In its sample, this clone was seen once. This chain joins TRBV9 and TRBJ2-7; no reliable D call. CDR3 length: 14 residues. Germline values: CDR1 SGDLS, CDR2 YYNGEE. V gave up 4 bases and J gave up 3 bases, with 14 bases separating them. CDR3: CASSPGDGGYEQYF. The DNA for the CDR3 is TGTGCCAGCAGCCCTGGGGATGGCGGCTACGAGCAGTACTTC. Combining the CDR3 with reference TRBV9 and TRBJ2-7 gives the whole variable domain DSGVTQTPKHLITATGQRVTLRCSPRSGDLSVYWYQQSLDQGLQFLIQYYNGEERAKGNILERFSAQQFPDLHSELNLSSLELGDSALYFCASSPGDGGYEQYFGPGTRLTVT.

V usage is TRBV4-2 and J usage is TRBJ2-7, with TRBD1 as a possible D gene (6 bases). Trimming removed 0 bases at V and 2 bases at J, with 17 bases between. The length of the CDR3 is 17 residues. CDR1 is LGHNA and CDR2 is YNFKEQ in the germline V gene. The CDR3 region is CASSQEKGEGWTYEQYF. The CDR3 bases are TGTGCCAGCAGCCAAGAAAAGGGGGAAGGGTGGACCTACGAGCAGTACTTC.

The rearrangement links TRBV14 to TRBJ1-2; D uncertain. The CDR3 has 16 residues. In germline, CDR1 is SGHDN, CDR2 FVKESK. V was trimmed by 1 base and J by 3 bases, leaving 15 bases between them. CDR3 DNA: TGTGCCAGCAGCCAAGGCCTCGGTAGGGATTACTATGGCTACACCTTC. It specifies CASSQGLGRDYYGYTF.

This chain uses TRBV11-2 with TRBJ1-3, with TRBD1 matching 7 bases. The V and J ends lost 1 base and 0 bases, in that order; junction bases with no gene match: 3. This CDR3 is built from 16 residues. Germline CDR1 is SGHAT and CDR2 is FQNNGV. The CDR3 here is CASSLVGGLSGNTIYF. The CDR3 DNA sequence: TGTGCCAGCAGCTTAGTAGGGGGCCTCTCTGGAAACACCATATATTTT.